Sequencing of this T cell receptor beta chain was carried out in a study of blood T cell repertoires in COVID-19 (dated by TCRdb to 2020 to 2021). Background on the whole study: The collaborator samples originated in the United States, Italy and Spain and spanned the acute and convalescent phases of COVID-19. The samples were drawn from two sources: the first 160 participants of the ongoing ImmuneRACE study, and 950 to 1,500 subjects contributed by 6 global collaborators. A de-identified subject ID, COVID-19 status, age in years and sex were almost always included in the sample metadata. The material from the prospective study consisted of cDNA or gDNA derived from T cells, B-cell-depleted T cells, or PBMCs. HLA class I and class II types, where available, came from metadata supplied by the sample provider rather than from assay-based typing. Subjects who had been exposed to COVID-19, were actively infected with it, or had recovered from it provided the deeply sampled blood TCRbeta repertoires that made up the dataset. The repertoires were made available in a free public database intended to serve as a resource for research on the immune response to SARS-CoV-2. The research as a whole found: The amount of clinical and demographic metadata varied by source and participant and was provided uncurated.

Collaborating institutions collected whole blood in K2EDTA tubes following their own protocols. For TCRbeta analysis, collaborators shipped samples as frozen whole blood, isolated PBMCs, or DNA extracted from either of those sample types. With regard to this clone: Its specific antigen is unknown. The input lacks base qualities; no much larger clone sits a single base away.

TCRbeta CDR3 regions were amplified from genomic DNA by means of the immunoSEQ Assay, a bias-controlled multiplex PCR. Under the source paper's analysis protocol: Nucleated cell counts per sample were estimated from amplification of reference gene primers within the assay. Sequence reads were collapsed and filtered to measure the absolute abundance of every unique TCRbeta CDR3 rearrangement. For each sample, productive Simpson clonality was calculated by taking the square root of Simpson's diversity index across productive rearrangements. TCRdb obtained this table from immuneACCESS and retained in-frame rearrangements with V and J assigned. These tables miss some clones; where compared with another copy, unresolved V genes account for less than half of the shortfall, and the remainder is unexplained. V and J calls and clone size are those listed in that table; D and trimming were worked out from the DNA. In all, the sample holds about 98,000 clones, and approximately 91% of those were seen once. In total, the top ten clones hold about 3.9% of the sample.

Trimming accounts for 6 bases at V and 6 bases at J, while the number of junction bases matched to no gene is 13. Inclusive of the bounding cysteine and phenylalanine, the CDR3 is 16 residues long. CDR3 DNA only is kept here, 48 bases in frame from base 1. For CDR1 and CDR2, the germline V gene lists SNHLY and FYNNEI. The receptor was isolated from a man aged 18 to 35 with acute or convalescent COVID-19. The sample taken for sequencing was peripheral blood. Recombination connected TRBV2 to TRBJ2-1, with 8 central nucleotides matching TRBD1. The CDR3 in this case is CASRGDRQTPSNEQFF. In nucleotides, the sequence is TGTGCCAGCAGGGGGGACAGGCAGACCCCGAGCAATGAGCAGTTCTTC. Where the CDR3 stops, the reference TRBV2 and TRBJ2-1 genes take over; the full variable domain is EPEVTQTPSHQVTQMGQEVILRCVPISNHLYFYWYRQILGQKVEFLVSFYNNEISEKSEIFDDQFSVERPDGSNFTLKIRSTKLEDSAMYFCASRGDRQTPSNEQFFGPGTRLTVL.